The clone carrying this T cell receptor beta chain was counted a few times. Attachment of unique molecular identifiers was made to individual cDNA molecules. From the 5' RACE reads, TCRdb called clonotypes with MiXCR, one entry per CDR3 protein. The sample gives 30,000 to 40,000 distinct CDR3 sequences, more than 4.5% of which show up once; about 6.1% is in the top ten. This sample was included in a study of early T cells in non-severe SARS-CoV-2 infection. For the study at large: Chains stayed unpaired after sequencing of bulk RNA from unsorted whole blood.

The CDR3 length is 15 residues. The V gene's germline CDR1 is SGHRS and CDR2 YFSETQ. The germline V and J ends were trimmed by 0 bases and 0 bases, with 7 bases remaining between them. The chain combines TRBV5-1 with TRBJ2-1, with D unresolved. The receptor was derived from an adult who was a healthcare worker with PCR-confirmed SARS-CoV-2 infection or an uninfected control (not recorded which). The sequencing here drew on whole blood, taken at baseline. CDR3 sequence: CASSLEKGSYNEQFF. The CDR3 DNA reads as TGCGCCAGCAGCTTGGAAAAGGGCTCCTACAATGAGCAGTTCTTC.